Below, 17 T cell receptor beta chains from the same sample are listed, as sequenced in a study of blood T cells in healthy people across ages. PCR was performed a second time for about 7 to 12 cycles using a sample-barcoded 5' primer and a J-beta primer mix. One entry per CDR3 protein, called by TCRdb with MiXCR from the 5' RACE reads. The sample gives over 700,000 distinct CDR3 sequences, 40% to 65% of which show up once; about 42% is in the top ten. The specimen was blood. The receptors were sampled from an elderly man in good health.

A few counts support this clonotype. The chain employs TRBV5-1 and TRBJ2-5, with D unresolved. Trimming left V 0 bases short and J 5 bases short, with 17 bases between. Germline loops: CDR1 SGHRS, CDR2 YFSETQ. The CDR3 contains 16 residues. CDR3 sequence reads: CASSLAGRLTRETQYF. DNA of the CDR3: TGCGCCAGCAGCTTGGCCGGCCGTCTTACCAGGGAGACCCAGTACTTC.

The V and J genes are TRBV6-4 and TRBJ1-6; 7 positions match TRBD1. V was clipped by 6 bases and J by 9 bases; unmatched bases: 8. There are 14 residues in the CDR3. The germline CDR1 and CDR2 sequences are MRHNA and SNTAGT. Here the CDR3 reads CASRATGRSSPLHF. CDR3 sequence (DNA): TGTGCCAGCAGGGCGACAGGGCGAAGTTCACCCCTCCACTTT.

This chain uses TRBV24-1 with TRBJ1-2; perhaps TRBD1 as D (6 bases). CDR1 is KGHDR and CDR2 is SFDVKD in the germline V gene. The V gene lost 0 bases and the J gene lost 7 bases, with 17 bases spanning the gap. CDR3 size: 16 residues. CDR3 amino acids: CATSDLSSGGAGGYTF. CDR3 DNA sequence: TGTGCCACCAGTGATTTGTCTTCCGGGGGCGCCGGTGGCTACACCTTC.

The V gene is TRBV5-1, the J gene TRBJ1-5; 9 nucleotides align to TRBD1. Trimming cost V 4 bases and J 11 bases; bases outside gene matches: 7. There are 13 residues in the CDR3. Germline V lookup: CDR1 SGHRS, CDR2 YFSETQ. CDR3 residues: CASSVDRGSAQHF. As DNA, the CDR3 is TGCGCCAGCAGCGTGGACAGGGGTTCGGCCCAGCATTTT.

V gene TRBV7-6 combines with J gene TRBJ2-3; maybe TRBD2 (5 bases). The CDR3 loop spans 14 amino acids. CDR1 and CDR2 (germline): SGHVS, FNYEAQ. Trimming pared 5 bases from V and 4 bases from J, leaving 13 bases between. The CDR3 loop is CASSAAGRSDTQYF. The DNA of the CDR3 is TGTGCCAGCAGCGCGGCGGGCCGTTCAGATACGCAGTATTTT.

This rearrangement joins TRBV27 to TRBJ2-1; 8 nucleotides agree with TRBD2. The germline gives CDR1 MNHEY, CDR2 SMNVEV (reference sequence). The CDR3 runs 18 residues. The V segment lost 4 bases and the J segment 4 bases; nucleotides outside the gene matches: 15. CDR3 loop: CASSSKSGSRPQYNEQFF. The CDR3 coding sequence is TGTGCCAGCAGTTCAAAAAGCGGGAGTCGCCCCCAATACAATGAGCAGTTCTTC.

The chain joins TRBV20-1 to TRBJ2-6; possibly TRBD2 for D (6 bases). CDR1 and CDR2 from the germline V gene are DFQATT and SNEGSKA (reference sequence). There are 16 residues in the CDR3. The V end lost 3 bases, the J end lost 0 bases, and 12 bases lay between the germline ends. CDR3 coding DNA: TGCAGTGCTAGTTCCAGGAGGGCCTCTGGGGCCAACGTCCTGACTTTC. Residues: CSASSRRASGANVLTF.

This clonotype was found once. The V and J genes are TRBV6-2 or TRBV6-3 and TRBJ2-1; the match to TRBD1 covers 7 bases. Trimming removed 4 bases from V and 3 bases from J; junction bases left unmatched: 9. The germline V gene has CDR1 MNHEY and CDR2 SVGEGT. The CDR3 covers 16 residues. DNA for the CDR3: TGTGCCAGCAGTTCTTTGACAGGGCACCACTACAATGAGCAGTTCTTC. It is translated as CASSSLTGHHYNEQFF.

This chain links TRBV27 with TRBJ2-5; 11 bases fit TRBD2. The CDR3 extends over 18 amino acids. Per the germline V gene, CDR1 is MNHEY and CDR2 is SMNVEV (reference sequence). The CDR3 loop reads CARSPGTSGIPTQETQYF. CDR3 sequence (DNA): TGTGCTCGCAGTCCGGGGACTAGCGGCATTCCCACTCAAGAGACCCAGTACTTC.

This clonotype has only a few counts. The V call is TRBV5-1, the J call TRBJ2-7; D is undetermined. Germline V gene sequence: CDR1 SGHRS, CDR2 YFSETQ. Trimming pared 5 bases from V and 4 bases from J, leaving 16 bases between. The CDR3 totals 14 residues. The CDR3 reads CASRDAGLGYEQYF. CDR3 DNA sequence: TGCGCCAGCAGGGATGCCGGCTTAGGATACGAGCAGTACTTC.

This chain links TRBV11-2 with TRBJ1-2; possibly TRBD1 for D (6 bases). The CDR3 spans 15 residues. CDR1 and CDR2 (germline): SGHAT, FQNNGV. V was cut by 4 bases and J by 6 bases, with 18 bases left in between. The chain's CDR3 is CASSYSNRGKNGYTF. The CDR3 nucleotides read TGTGCCAGCAGCTACTCTAATAGGGGGAAGAATGGCTACACCTTC. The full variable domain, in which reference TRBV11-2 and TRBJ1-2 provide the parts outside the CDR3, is EAGVAQSPRYKIIEKRQSVAFWCNPISGHATLYWYQQILGQGPKLLIQFQNNGVVDDSQLPKDRFSAERLKGVDSTLKIQPAKLEDSAVYLCASSYSNRGKNGYTFGSGTRLTVV.

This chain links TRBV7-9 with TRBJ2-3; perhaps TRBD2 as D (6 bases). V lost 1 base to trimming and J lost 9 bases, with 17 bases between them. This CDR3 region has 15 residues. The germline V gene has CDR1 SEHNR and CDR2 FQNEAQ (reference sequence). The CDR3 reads CASSLVAGRPDTQYF. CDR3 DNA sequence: TGTGCCAGCAGCTTAGTGGCGGGAAGACCCGACACGCAGTATTTT.

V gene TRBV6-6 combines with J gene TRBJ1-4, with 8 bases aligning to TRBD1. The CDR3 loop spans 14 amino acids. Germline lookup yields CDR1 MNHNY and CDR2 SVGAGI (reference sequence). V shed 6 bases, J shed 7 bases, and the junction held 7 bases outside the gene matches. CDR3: CASSPRGRSEKLFF. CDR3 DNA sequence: TGTGCCAGCAGCCCCAGGGGGCGGAGTGAAAAACTGTTTTTT.

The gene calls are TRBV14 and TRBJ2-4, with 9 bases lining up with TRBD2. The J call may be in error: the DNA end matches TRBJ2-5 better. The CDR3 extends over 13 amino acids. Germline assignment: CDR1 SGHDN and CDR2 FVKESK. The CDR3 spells CASSRGLAETQYF. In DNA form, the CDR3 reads TGTGCCAGCAGCCGAGGACTAGCGGAGACCCAGTACTTC.

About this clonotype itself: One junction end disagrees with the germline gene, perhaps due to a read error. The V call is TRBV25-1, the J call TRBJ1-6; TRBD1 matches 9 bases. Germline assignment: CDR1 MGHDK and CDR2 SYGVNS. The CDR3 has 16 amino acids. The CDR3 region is CTSSTLSGQGNSPLHF. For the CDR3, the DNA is TGTACCAGCAGTACCCTCTCGGGACAGGGCAATTCACCCCTCCACTTT.

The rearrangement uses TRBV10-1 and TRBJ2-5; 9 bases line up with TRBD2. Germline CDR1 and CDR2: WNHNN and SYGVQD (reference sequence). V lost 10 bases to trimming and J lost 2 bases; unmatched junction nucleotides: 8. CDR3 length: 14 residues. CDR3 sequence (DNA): TGCGCCACACGCCCAGCGGGAGGACAAGAGACCCAGTACTTC. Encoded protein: CATRPAGGQETQYF.

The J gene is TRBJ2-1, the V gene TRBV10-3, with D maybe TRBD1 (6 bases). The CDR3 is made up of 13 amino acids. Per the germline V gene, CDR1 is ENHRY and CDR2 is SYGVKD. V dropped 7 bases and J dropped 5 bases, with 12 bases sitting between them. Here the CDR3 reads CAITGTTNNEQFF. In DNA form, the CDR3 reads TGTGCCATCACCGGGACAACTAACAATGAGCAGTTCTTC.